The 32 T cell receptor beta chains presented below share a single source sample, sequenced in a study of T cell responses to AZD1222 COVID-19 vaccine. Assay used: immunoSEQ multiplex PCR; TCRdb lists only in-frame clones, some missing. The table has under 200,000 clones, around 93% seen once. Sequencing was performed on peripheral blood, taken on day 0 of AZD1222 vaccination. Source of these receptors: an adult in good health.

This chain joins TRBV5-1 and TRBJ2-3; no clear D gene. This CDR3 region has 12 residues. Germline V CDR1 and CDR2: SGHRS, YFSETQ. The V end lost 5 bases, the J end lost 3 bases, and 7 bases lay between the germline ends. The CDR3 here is CASRMGTDTQYF. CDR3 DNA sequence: TGCGCCAGCAGGATGGGAACAGATACGCAGTATTTT.

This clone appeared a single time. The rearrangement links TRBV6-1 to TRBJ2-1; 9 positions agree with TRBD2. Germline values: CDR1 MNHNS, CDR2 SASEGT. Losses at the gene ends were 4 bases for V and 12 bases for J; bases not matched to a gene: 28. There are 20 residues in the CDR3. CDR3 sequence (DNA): TGTGCCAGCAGTGGCTGGGCGGGAGGGCAGACTCCTACAATGAGCAGGAGGCAGTTCTTC. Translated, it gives CASSGWAGGQTPTMSRRQFF.

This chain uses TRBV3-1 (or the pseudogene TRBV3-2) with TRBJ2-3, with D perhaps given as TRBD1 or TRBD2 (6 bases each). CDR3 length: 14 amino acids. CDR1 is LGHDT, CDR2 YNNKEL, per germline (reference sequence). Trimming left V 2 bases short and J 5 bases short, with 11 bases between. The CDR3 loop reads CASSQWGAIDTQYF. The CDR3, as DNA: TGTGCCAGCAGCCAATGGGGGGCCATAGATACGCAGTATTTT.

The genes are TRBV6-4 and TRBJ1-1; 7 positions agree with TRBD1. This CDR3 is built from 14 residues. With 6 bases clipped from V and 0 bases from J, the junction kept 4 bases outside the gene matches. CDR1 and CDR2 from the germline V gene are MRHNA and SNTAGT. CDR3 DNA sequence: TGTGCCAGCAGGGGGACAGACATGAACACTGAAGCTTTCTTT. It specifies CASRGTDMNTEAFF.

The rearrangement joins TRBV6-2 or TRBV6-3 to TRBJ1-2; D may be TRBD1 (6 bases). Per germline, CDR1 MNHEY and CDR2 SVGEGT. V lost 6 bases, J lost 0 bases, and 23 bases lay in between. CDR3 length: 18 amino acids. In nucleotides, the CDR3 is TGTGCCAGCAGCCCCCTATTTGTGGGGGCCGGATCTAACTATGGCTACACCTTC. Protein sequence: CASSPLFVGAGSNYGYTF.

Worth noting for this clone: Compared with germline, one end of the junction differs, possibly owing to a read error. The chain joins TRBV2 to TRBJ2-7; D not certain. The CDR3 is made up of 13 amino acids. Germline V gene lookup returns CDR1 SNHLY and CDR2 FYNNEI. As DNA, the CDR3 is TGTGCCAGCAGTGAATTTCTTGGGCCCACCTGGGACTTC. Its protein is CASSEFLGPTWDF.

The CDR3 here is CAISETRGRTGYTF. For the CDR3, the DNA is TGTGCCATCAGTGAAACAAGGGGAAGAACTGGCTACACCTTC. This chain uses TRBV10-3 with TRBJ1-2; TRBD1 is a possible D gene (5 bases). Trimming took 3 bases from V and 7 from J, leaving 15 bases between them. Germline V gene lookup returns CDR1 ENHRY and CDR2 SYGVKD. The CDR3 sequence is 14 residues long.

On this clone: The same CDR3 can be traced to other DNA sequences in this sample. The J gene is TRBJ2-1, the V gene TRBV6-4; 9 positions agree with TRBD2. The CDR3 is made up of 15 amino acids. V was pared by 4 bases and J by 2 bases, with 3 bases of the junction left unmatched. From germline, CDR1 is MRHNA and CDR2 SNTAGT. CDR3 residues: CASSASGEPYNEQFF. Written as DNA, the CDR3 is TGTGCCAGCAGTGCTAGCGGGGAACCCTACAATGAGCAGTTCTTC.

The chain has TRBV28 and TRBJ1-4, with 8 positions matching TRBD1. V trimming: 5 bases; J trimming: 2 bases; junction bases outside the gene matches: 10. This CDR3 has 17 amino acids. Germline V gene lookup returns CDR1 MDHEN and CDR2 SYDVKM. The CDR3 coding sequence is TGTGCCAGCAGTCCCGACAGGGGCCCAGGGACTAATGAAAAACTGTTTTTT. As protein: CASSPDRGPGTNEKLFF.

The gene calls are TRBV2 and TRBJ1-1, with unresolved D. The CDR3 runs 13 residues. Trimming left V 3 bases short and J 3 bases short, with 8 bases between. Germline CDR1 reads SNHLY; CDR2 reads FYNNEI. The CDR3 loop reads CASSDWGDTEAFF. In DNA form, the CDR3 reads TGTGCCAGCAGTGATTGGGGAGACACTGAAGCTTTCTTT.

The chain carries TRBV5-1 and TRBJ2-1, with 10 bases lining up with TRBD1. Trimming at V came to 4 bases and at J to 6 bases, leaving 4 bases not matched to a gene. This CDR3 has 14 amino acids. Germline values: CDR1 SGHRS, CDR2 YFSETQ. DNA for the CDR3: TGCGCCAGCAGCAGACGGACAGGGGGCAATGAGCAGTTCTTC. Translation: CASSRRTGGNEQFF.

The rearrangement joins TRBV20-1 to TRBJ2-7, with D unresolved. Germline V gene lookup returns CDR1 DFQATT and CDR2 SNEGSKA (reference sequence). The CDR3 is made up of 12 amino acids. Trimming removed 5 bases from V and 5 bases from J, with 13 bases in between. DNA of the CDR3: TGCAGTGCTGGTGGTCGAGCCCACGAGCAGTACTTC. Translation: CSAGGRAHEQYF.

The CDR3 reads CASSLDFGRGWGNLNSPLHF. CDR3 nucleotide sequence: TGTGCCAGCAGCTTAGATTTTGGGCGGGGTTGGGGTAACCTTAATTCACCCCTCCACTTT. This chain connects TRBV11-2 to TRBJ1-6; no reliable D call. Looked up from germline, CDR1 is SGHAT and CDR2 is FQNNGV. The V end lost 0 bases, the J end lost 6 bases, and 24 bases lay between the germline ends. This CDR3 has 20 residues.

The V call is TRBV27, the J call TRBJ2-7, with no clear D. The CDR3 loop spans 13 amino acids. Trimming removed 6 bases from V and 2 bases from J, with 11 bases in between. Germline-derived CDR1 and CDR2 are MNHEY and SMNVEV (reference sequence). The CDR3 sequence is CASSKGPAYEQYF. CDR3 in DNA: TGTGCCAGCAGCAAAGGCCCAGCCTACGAGCAGTACTTC.

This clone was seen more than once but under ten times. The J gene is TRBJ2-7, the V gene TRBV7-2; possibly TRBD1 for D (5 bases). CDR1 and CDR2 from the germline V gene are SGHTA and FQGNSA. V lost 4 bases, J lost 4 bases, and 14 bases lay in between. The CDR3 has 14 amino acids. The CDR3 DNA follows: TGTGCCAGCAGCTCCACTGCCGCAGGGTACGAGCAGTACTTC. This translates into CASSSTAAGYEQYF.

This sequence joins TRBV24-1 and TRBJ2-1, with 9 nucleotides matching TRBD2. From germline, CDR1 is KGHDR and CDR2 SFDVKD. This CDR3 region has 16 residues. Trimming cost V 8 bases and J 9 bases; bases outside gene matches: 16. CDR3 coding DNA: TGTGCCACCAAACCTTCTGGCGGGAGGGCCCCTCGTGAGCAGTTCTTC. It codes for CATKPSGGRAPREQFF.

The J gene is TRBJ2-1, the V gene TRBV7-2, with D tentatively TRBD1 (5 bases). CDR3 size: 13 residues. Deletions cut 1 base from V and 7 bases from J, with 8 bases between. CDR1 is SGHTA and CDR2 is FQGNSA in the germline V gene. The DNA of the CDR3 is TGTGCCAGCAGCTTAGGATCAGGGAATGAGCAGTTCTTC. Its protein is CASSLGSGNEQFF. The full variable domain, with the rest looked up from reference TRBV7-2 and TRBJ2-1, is GAGVSQSPSNKVTEKGKDVELRCDPISGHTALYWYRQSLGQGLEFLIYFQGNSAPDKSGLPSDRFSAERTGGSVSTLTIQRTQQEDSAVYLCASSLGSGNEQFFGPGTRLTVL.

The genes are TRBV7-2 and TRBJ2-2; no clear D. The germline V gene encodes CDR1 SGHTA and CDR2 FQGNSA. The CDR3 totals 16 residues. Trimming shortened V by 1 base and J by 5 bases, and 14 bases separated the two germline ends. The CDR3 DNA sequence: TGTGCCAGCAGCTTAGGGAGAACTACTGCGACCGGGGAGCTGTTTTTT. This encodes CASSLGRTTATGELFF.

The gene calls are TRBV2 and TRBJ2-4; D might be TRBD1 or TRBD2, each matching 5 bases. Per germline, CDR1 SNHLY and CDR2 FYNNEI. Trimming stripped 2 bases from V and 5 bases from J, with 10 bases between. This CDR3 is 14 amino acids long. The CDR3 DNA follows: TGTGCCAGCAGTGAAACGAGGGGAGAAAACATTCAGTACTTC. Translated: CASSETRGENIQYF.

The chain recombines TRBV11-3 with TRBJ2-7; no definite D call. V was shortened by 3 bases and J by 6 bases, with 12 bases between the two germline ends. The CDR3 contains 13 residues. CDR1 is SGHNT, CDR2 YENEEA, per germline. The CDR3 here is CASSLGPWVEQYF. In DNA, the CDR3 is TGTGCCAGCAGCTTGGGTCCCTGGGTCGAGCAGTACTTC.

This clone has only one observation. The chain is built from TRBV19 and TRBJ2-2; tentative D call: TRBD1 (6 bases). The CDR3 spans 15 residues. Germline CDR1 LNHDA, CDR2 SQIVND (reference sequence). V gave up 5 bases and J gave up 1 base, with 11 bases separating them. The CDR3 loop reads CASSYRDKNTGELFF. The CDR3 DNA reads TGTGCCAGTAGTTATAGGGACAAGAACACCGGGGAGCTGTTTTTT. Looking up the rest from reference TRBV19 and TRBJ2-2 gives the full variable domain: DGGITQSPKYLFRKEGQNVTLSCEQNLNHDAMYWYRQDPGQGLRLIYYSQIVNDFQKGDIAEGYSVSREKKESFPLTVTSAQKNPTAFYLCASSYRDKNTGELFFGEGSRLTVL.

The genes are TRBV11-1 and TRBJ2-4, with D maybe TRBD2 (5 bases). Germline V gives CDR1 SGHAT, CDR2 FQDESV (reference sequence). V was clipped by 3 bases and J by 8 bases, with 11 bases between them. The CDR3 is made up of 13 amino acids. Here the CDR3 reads CASSFSGKDIQYF. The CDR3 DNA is TGTGCCAGCAGCTTTTCGGGGAAGGACATTCAGTACTTC.

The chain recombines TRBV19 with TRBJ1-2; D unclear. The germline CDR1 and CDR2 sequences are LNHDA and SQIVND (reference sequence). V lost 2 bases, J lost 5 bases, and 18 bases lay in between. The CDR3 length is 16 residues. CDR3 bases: TGTGCCAGTAGTATAAAGCCGCCGACCTCCCAATATGGCTACACCTTC. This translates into CASSIKPPTSQYGYTF. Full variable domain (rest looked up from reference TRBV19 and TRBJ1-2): DGGITQSPKYLFRKEGQNVTLSCEQNLNHDAMYWYRQDPGQGLRLIYYSQIVNDFQKGDIAEGYSVSREKKESFPLTVTSAQKNPTAFYLCASSIKPPTSQYGYTFGSGTRLTVV.

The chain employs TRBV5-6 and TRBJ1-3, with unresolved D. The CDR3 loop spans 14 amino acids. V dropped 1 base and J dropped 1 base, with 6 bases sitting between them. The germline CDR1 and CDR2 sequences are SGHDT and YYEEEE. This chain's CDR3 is CASSLRGSGNTIYF. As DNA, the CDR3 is TGTGCCAGCAGCTTGCGGGGATCTGGAAACACCATATATTTT.

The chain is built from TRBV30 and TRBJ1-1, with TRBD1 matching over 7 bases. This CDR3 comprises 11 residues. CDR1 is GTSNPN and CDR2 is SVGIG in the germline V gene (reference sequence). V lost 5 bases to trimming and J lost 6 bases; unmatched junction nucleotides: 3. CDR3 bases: TGTGCCTGGGCCAGGGGGGCTGAAGCTTTCTTT. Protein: CAWARGAEAFF.

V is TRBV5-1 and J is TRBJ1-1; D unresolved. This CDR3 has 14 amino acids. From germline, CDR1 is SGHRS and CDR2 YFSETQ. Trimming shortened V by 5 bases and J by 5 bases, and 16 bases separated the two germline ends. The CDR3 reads CASSTPGGLTEAFF. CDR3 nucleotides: TGCGCCAGCAGTACACCAGGAGGTTTAACTGAAGCTTTCTTT.

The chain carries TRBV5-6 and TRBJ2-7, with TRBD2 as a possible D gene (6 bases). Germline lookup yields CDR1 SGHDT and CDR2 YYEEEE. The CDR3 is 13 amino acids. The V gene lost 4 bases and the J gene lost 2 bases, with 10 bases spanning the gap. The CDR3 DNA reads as TGTGCCAGCAGCATGGGACTGACCTACGAGCAGTACTTC. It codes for CASSMGLTYEQYF.

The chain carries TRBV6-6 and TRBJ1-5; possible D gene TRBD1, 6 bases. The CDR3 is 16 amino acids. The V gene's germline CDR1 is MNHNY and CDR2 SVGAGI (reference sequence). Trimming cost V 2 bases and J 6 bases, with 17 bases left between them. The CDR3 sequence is CASSYHGGAGTQPQHF. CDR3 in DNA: TGTGCCAGCAGTTACCATGGGGGCGCGGGGACTCAGCCCCAGCATTTT.

This chain's CDR3 is CASSFGGSSDTQYF. Written as DNA, the CDR3 is TGTGCCAGCAGCTTTGGCGGGAGCTCAGATACGCAGTATTTT. The chain joins TRBV7-2 to TRBJ2-3; 7 nucleotides agree with TRBD2. V shed 3 bases, J shed 4 bases, and the junction held 4 bases outside the gene matches. The length of the CDR3 is 14 residues. The germline gives CDR1 SGHTA, CDR2 FQGNSA. Looking up the rest from reference TRBV7-2 and TRBJ2-3 gives the full variable domain: GAGVSQSPSNKVTEKGKDVELRCDPISGHTALYWYRQSLGQGLEFLIYFQGNSAPDKSGLPSDRFSAERTGGSVSTLTIQRTQQEDSAVYLCASSFGGSSDTQYFGPGTRLTVL.

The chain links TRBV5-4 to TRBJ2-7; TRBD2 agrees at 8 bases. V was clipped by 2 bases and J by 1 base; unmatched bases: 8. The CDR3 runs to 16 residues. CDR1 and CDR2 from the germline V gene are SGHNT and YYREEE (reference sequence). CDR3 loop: CASSLSGGPISYEQYF. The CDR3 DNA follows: TGTGCCAGCAGCTTATCGGGAGGGCCGATTTCCTACGAGCAGTACTTC.

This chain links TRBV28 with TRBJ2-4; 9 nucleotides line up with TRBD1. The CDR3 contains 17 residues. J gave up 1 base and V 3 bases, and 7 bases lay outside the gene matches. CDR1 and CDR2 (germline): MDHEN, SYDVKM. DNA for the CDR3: TGTGCCAGCAGTTTTACAGGGGGCGGAGTGGCCAAAAACATTCAGTACTTC. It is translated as CASSFTGGGVAKNIQYF.

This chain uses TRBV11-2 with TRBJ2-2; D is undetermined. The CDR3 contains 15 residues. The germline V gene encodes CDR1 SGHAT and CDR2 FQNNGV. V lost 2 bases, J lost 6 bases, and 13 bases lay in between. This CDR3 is CASSLRARSPGELFF. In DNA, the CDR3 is TGTGCCAGCAGCTTACGGGCCCGATCCCCCGGGGAGCTGTTTTTT. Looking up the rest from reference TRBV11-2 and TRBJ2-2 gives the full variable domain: EAGVAQSPRYKIIEKRQSVAFWCNPISGHATLYWYQQILGQGPKLLIQFQNNGVVDDSQLPKDRFSAERLKGVDSTLKIQPAKLEDSAVYLCASSLRARSPGELFFGEGSRLTVL.